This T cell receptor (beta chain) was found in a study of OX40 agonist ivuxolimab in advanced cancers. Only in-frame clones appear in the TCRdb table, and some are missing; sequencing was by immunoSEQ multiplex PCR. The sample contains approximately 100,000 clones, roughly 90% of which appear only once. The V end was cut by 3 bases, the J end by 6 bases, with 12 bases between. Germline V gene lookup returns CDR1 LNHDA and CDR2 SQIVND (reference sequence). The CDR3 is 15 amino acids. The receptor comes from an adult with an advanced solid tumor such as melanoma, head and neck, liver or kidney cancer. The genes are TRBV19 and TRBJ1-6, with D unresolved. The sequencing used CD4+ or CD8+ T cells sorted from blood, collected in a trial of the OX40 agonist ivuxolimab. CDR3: CASSIGSQTNSPLHF. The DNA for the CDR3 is TGTGCCAGTAGTATCGGATCGCAGACTAATTCACCCCTCCACTTT.